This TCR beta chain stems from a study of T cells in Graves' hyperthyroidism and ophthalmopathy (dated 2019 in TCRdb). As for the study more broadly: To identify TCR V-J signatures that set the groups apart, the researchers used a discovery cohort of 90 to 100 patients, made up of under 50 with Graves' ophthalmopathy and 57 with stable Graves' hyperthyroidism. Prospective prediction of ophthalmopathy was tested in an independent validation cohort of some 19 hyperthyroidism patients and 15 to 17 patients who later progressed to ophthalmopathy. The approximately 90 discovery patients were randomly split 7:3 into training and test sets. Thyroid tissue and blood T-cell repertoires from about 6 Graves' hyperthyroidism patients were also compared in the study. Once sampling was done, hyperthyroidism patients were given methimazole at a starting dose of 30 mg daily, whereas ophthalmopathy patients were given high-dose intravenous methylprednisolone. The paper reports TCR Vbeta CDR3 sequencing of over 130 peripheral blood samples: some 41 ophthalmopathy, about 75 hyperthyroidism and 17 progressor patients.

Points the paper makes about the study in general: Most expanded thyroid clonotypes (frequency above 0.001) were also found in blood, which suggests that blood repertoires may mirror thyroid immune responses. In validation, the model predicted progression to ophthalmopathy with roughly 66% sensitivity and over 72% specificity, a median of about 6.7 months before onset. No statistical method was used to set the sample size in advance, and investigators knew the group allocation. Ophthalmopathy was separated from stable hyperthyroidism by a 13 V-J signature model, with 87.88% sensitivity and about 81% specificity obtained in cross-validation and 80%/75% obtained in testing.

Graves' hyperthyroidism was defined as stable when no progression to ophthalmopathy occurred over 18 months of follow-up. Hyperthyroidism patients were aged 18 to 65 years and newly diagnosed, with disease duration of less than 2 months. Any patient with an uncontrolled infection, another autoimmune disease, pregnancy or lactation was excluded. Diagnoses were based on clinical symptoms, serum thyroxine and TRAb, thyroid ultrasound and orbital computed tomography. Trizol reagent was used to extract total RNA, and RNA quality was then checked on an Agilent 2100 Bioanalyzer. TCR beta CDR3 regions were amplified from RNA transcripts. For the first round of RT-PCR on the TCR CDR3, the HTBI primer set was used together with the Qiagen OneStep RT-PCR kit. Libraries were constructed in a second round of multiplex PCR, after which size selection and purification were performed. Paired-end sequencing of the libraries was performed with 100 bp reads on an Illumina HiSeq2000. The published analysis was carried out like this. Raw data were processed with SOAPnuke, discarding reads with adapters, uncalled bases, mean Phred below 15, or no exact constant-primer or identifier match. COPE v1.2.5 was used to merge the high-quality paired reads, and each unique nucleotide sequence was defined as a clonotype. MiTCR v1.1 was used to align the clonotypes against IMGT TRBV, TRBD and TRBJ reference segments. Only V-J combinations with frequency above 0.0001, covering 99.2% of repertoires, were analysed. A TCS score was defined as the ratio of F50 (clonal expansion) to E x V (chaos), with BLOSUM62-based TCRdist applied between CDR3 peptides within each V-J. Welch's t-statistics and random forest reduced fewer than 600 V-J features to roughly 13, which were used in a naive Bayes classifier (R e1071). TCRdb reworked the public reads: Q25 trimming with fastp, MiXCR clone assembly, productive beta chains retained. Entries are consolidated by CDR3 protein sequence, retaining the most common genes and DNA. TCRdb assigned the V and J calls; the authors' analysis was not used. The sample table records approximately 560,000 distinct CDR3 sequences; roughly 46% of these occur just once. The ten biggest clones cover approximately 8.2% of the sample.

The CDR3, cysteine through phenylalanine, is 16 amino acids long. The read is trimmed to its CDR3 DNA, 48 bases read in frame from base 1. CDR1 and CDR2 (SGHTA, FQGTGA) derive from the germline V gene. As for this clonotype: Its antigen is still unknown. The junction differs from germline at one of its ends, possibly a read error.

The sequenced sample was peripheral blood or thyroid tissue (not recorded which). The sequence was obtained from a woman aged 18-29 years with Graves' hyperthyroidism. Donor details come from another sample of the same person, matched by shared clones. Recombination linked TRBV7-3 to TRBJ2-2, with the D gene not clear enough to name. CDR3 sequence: CANSKSLGRAIGELFF. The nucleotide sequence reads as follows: TGTGCCAACAGCAAGAGTCTCGGCCGTGCTATCGGGGAGCTGTTTTTT.